This is a list of T cell receptor beta chains from one sample in a study of T cells in Graves' hyperthyroidism and ophthalmopathy. TCRdb itself ran the multiplex PCR reads through MiXCR, one entry per CDR3 protein. The profile covers hundreds of thousands of distinct CDR3 sequences, with around 15% appearing a single time and about 4.5% taken by the ten largest. Sequenced sample: blood. These receptor sequences come from a middle-aged woman with Graves' ophthalmopathy. Both conserved end residues are part of each CDR3. D genes are given only for firm matches. Size is omitted from some rows. Given values are once, few, many or a class for expanded clones.

many	.	TRBV29-1	TRBJ1-1	CSARRVNTEAFF	TGCAGCGCACGCAGGGTGAACACTGAAGCTTTCTTT
.	.	TRBV7-9	TRBJ2-7	CASSLPFRGAEQYF	TGTGCCAGCAGCCTTCCTTTTCGAGGGGCCGAGCAGTACTTC
many	.	TRBV10-3	TRBJ1-2	CAITSTGKINYGYTF	TGTGCCATCACCTCCACAGGGAAGATCAACTATGGCTACACCTTC
once	TRBD1	TRBV18	TRBJ1-2	CASSPIPLRDRVSGYTF	TGTGCCAGCTCACCCATACCACTCCGGGACAGGGTATCTGGCTACACCTTC
many	.	TRBV27	TRBJ2-2	CASSGQPGTGELFF	TGTGCCAGCAGTGGACAGCCCGGCACCGGGGAGCTGTTTTTT
few	.	TRBV6-2/TRBV6-3	TRBJ1-5	CASSLNVLQPQHF	TGTGCCAGCAGTTTAAACGTCCTCCAGCCCCAGCATTTT
few	TRBD1	TRBV19	TRBJ2-7	CASSIVSGGSYEQYF	TGTGCCAGTAGTATAGTATCAGGGGGCTCCTACGAGCAGTACTTC
many	.	TRBV5-1	TRBJ2-7	CASSSDRSDEQYF	TGCGCCAGCAGTTCTGACAGGTCGGACGAGCAGTACTTC
few	.	TRBV19	TRBJ2-6	CASRRPGPTSGANVLTF	TGTGCCAGTAGAAGGCCAGGCCCAACCTCTGGGGCCAACGTCCTGACTTTC
few	.	TRBV20-1	TRBJ1-3	CSARAGPTSGNTIYF	TGCAGTGCTAGAGCCGGGCCCACCTCTGGAAACACCATATATTTT
many	.	TRBV30	TRBJ2-7	CASQGLAGQQYF	TGTGCCTCGCAGGGCCTGGCGGGGCAGCAGTACTTC
few	.	TRBV30	TRBJ2-7	CAWSVHAGNEQYF	TGTGCCTGGAGTGTACATGCAGGGAACGAGCAGTACTTC
.	TRBD1	TRBV30	TRBJ1-2	CAWREGTVYGYTF	TGTGCCTGGAGGGAGGGGACAGTTTATGGCTACACCTTC
many	TRBD2	TRBV19	TRBJ2-7	CASNPGLAVHEQYF	TGTGCCAGTAATCCTGGCCTAGCGGTACACGAGCAGTACTTC